These T cell receptor beta chains were read from a single sample in a study of blood T cell repertoires in COVID-19. Generated by immunoSEQ multiplex PCR, the TCRdb table keeps only in-frame clones and is missing some. The sample includes 450,000 to 500,000 clones, less than 90% seen only once; the top ten take more than 7.5%. Sequencing was done on a sample of PBMCs or T cells enriched from blood (not recorded which). Source of these receptors: a woman in her sixties who had recovered from COVID-19. Each CDR3 is given without its conserved first and last residue. The order of the fields is J gene, clone size, V gene, CDR3 protein. Rows give clone size only sometimes, using once, few, many, or a class for an expanded clone.

TRBJ2-6,.,TRBV5-6,ASSLPTVRGSGANVLT
TRBJ2-1,.,TRBV11-2,ASSRPTGYDEQF
TRBJ2-1,.,TRBV5-1,ASTISGGSYNEQF
TRBJ2-3,.,TRBV6-5,ASKLGHGTDTQY
TRBJ2-2,.,TRBV5-4,ASSWDRVNTGELF
TRBJ2-7,.,TRBV15,ATSSRGAGTYEQY
TRBJ2-3,.,TRBV10-3,AIAFEGGGTDTQY
TRBJ1-2,.,TRBV7-7,ASSLPASQTRPTYGYT
TRBJ2-5,once,TRBV3-1/TRBV3-2,ASSQWGEGVGKETQY
TRBJ1-6,.,TRBV5-4,ASSGGTGGTNSPLH
TRBJ1-1,.,TRBV19,ASSILTHTGAQPF
TRBJ2-7,.,TRBV3-1/TRBV3-2,ASSQVFSGGSYEQY
TRBJ2-2,.,TRBV7-2,ASSRRVTGELF
TRBJ1-6,.,TRBV28,ASSSDGDRGFSPLH
TRBJ2-5,.,TRBV27,ASSLYALGGDSETQY
TRBJ1-5,.,TRBV12-3/TRBV12-4,ASSLGNGQPQH
TRBJ1-3,.,TRBV30,AWSLFSGNTIY